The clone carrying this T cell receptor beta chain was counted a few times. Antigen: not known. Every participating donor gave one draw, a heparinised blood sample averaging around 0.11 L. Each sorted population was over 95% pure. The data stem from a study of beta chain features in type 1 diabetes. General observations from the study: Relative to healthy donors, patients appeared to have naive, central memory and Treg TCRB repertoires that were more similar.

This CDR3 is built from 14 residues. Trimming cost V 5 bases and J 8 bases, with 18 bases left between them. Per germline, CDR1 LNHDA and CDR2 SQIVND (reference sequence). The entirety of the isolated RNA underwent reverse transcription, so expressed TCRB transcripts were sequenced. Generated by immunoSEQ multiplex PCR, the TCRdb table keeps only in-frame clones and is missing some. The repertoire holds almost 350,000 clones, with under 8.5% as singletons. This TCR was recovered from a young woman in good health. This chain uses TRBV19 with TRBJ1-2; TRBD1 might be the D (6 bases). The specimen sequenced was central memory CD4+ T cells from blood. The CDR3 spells CASSYRDTELGYTF. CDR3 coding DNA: TGTGCCAGTAGTTACCGGGACACCGAATTAGGCTACACCTTC.